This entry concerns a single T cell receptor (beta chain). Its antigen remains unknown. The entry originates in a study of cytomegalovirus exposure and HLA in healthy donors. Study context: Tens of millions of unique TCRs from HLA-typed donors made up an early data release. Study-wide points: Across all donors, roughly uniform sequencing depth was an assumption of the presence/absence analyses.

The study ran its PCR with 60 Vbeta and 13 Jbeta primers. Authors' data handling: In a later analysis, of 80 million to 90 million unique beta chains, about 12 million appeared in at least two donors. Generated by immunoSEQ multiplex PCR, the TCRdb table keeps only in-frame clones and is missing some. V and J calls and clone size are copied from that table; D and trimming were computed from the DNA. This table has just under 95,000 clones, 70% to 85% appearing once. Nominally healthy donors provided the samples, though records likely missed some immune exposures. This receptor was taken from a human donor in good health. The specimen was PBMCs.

The chain's CDR3 is CASSLAGVGETQYF. The CDR3, as DNA: TGCGCCAGCAGCTTAGCGGGGGTTGGGGAGACCCAGTACTTC. The chain combines TRBV5-1 with TRBJ2-5, with TRBD2 matching 8 bases. The J segment lost 5 bases and the V segment lost 2 bases, leaving 5 bases of the junction unmatched. Germline loops: CDR1 SGHRS, CDR2 YFSETQ. The CDR3 has 14 amino acids.